A few counts support the clone carrying this T cell receptor beta chain. V lost 5 bases to trimming and J lost 0 bases, with 21 bases between them. The CDR3 has 18 residues. Germline V gene sequence: CDR1 SGHVS, CDR2 FQNEAQ. MiXCR, applied by TCRdb to the 5' RACE reads, yields one record per CDR3 protein. The sample contains 29,000 or so distinct CDR3 sequences, more than 5% of which appear only once. This entry comes from a study of early T cells in non-severe SARS-CoV-2 infection. Sequences were obtained from whole blood. This receptor was obtained from an adult who was a healthcare worker with PCR-confirmed SARS-CoV-2 infection or an uninfected control (not recorded which). V gene TRBV7-8 combines with J gene TRBJ2-3, with TRBD1 as a possible D gene (6 bases). The CDR3 spells CASSPKEQGMFSTDTQYF. The CDR3 coding sequence is TGTGCCAGCAGCCCCAAAGAACAGGGAATGTTTAGCACAGATACGCAGTATTTT. Full variable domain (outside the CDR3, taken from reference TRBV7-8 and TRBJ2-3): GAGVSQSPRYKVAKRGQDVALRCDPISGHVSLFWYQQALGQGPEFLTYFQNEAQLDKSGLPSDRFFAERPEGSVSTLKIQRTQQEDSAVYLCASSPKEQGMFSTDTQYFGPGTRLTVL.